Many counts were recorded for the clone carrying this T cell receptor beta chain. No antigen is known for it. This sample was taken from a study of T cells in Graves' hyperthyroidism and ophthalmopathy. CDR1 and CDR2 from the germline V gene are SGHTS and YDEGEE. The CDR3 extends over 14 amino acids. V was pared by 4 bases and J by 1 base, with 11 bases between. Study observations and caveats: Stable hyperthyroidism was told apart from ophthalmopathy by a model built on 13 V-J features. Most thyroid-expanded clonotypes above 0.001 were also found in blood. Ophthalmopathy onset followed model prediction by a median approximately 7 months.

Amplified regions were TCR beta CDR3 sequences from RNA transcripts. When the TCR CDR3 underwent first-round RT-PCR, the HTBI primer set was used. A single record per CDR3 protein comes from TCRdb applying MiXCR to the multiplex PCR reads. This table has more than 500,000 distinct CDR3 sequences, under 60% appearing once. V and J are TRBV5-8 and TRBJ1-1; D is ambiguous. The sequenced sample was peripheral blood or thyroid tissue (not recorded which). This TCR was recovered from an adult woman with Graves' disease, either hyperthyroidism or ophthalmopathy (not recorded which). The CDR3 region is CASSPLLGNTEAFF. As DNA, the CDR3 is TGTGCCAGCAGCCCCCTACTGGGGAACACTGAAGCTTTCTTT.